This TCR beta chain emerged from a study of T cell responses to AZD1222 COVID-19 vaccine. Whole-study results and caveats: When two AZD1222 doses had been given, Spike-specific TCR breadth and depth rose. Sampling captured repertoires only after the peak T cell response.

The germline V gene has CDR1 SEHNR and CDR2 FQNEAQ (reference sequence). V lost 3 bases, J lost 6 bases, and 17 bases lay in between. The CDR3 has 16 residues. Of note for this clone: Its antigen is unknown.

Libraries were prepared by immunoSEQ multiplex PCR; TCRdb keeps only in-frame clonotypes and omits some of them. Of around 140,000 clones listed, over 90% are singletons. The TCR originated in an adult in good health. The source was peripheral blood, collected on day 0 of AZD1222 vaccination. The V call is TRBV7-9, the J call TRBJ1-4; no clear D gene. This CDR3 is CASSFWFGRLDEKLFF. CDR3 DNA sequence: TGTGCCAGCAGCTTCTGGTTTGGGCGGCTTGATGAAAAACTGTTTTTT.